A selection of T cell receptor beta chains follows, all from one sample in a study of beta chain features in type 1 diabetes. The assay was immunoSEQ multiplex PCR, and TCRdb's table has in-frame clones only and misses some. The sample comprises 150,000 to 200,000 clones, 6.5% to 10% of which are singletons, and around 0.5% rests with the top ten. Sequencing was carried out using central memory CD4+ T cells from blood. The source is a woman younger than 30 with type 1 diabetes. The CDR3 runs from the conserved cysteine through the conserved F or W. D genes are given only for firm matches. A clone size is listed for some rows: how often the clone was seen (once, few, many), or a class if it is expanded.

- | - | TRBJ2-5 | TRBV6-6 | CAHRLGGGETQYF | TGTGCTCACCGGTTGGGGGGTGGGGAGACCCAGTACTTC
few | TRBD2 | TRBJ2-7 | TRBV5-1 | CASSPQGTSYEQYF | TGCGCCAGCAGCCCCCAAGGGACTAGCTACGAGCAGTACTTC
- | TRBD1 | TRBJ2-7 | TRBV5-4 | CASSLRQGYEQYF | TGTGCCAGCAGCTTACGACAGGGCTACGAGCAGTACTTC
- | - | TRBJ2-2 | TRBV7-2 | CASSLARGRHTGELFF | TGTGCCAGCAGCTTAGCCCGGGGAAGGCACACCGGGGAGCTGTTTTTT
few | TRBD2 | TRBJ2-7 | TRBV18 | CASSASGRAGEQYF | TGTGCCAGCTCAGCTAGCGGGAGGGCCGGAGAGCAGTACTTC
few | - | TRBJ1-4 | TRBV30 | CALRDTLGEKLFF | TGTGCCCTACGGGACACCCTGGGGGAAAAACTGTTTTTT
- | - | TRBJ1-1 | TRBV6-6 | CASSFLVEDTEAFF | TGTGCCAGCAGTTTCCTGGTTGAGGACACTGAAGCTTTCTTT
- | TRBD1 | TRBJ1-6 | TRBV6-6 | CASRTGQGSSPLHF | TGTGCCAGCAGGACCGGACAGGGGTCTTCACCCCTCCACTTT
- | TRBD1 | TRBJ2-6 | TRBV5-1 | CASSFNTGGTGANVLTF | TGCGCCAGCAGCTTTAATACAGGGGGGACTGGGGCCAACGTCCTGACTTTC
few | - | TRBJ1-5 | TRBV5-8 | CASSLGEVSNQPQHF | TGTGCCAGCAGCTTGGGGGAGGTGAGCAATCAGCCCCAGCATTTT
- | TRBD2 | TRBJ2-3 | TRBV5-6 | CASSTGEGLDTQYF | TGTGCCAGCAGCACGGGGGAGGGGTTGGATACGCAGTATTTT
- | TRBD1 | TRBJ1-1 | TRBV12-5 | CASGPPGGQAEAFF | TGTGCTAGTGGCCCGCCCGGGGGACAGGCTGAAGCTTTCTTT
- | TRBD1 | TRBJ1-2 | TRBV11-2 | CASSPNSGQGGPYGYTF | TGTGCCAGCAGCCCCAATTCGGGACAGGGGGGCCCCTATGGCTACACCTTC
- | - | TRBJ2-6 | TRBV6-6 | CASRAPPGANVLTF | TGTGCCAGCAGGGCCCCTCCTGGGGCCAACGTCCTGACTTTC
many | TRBD2 | TRBJ2-1 | TRBV6-1 | CASSGTSGSFYNEQFF | TGTGCCAGCAGTGGGACTAGCGGGAGTTTCTACAATGAGCAGTTCTTC
few | TRBD1 | TRBJ2-1 | TRBV7-2 | CASSLKQGANEQFF | TGTGCCAGCAGCTTGAAACAGGGGGCGAATGAGCAGTTCTTC
few | - | TRBJ2-1 | TRBV9 | CASSVTRGSLYNEQFF | TGTGCCAGCAGCGTAACAAGGGGGAGCCTCTACAATGAGCAGTTCTTC
- | - | TRBJ1-1 | TRBV30 | CAWSATGTEAFF | TGTGCCTGGAGTGCCACGGGTACCGAAGCTTTCTTT
few | TRBD1 | TRBJ1-5 | TRBV9 | CASSGSTGSQPQHF | TGTGCCAGCAGCGGATCGACAGGGAGTCAGCCCCAGCATTTT
few | - | TRBJ1-6 | TRBV10-3 | CAISELGAGNSPLHF | TGTGCCATCAGTGAGTTGGGGGCAGGTAATTCACCCCTCCACTTT